Presented here are 24 T cell receptor beta chains from one specimen sequenced in a study of T cell changes during pregnancy in multiple sclerosis. TCRdb keeps only in-frame clones here, not all; method: immunoSEQ multiplex PCR. The table shows approximately 110,000 clones, with more than 85% occurring only once. Sequencing used peripheral blood, obtained after pregnancy. These receptors originate from a female donor with multiple sclerosis, enrolled in a pregnancy study.

The sample holds one count of this clone. CDR3 sequence reads: CASSPTAGRLGFFYEQYF. The DNA for the CDR3 is TGTGCCAGCAGCCCAACAGCGGGCCGACTTGGATTTTTCTACGAGCAGTACTTC. The V call is TRBV11-2, the J call TRBJ2-7, with D tentatively TRBD2 (6 bases). From germline, CDR1 is SGHAT and CDR2 FQNNGV. This CDR3 is 18 amino acids long. V shed 5 bases and J shed 3 bases, with 26 bases lying between them. Filled out from reference TRBV11-2 and TRBJ2-7, the complete variable domain reads EAGVAQSPRYKIIEKRQSVAFWCNPISGHATLYWYQQILGQGPKLLIQFQNNGVVDDSQLPKDRFSAERLKGVDSTLKIQPAKLEDSAVYLCASSPTAGRLGFFYEQYFGPGTRLTVT.

This chain connects TRBV5-1 to TRBJ2-7; D possibly corresponds to TRBD2 (5 bases). The CDR3 sequence is 14 residues long. V was trimmed by 0 bases and J by 4 bases, leaving 11 bases between them. Germline V gives CDR1 SGHRS, CDR2 YFSETQ. The DNA of the CDR3 is TGCGCCAGCAGCTTGGAGCGGAGGACTTACGAGCAGTACTTC. Translation: CASSLERRTYEQYF.

This rearrangement joins TRBV7-8 to TRBJ2-5; unclear D gene. CDR1 is SGHVS and CDR2 is FQNEAQ in the germline V gene. The CDR3 loop spans 14 amino acids. V lost 8 bases and J lost 2, with 15 bases in between. The CDR3 coding sequence is TGTGCCAGCGCTAGGATGTGGCAGCAAGAGACCCAGTACTTC. As protein: CASARMWQQETQYF.

The chain carries TRBV9 and TRBJ2-7; the match to TRBD2 covers 13 bases. J lost 3 bases, V lost 3 bases, and 0 bases had no gene match. Per germline, CDR1 SGDLS and CDR2 YYNGEE. The CDR3 loop spans 14 amino acids. The CDR3 spells CASSGLAGGYEQYF. In DNA form, the CDR3 reads TGTGCCAGCAGCGGACTAGCGGGGGGCTACGAGCAGTACTTC. Full variable domain (rest looked up from reference TRBV9 and TRBJ2-7): DSGVTQTPKHLITATGQRVTLRCSPRSGDLSVYWYQQSLDQGLQFLIQYYNGEERAKGNILERFSAQQFPDLHSELNLSSLELGDSALYFCASSGLAGGYEQYFGPGTRLTVT.

The chain employs TRBV19 and TRBJ1-1, with D tentatively TRBD1 (5 bases). The CDR3 contains 15 residues. Germline CDR1 is LNHDA and CDR2 is SQIVND (reference sequence). V was shortened by 5 bases and J by 1 base, with 14 bases between the two germline ends. This chain's CDR3 is CASSPRSTGNTEAFF. Here the CDR3 DNA reads TGTGCCAGTAGTCCCCGATCAACAGGGAACACTGAAGCTTTCTTT.

This sequence joins TRBV10-3 and TRBJ2-1; 7 positions agree with TRBD1. The CDR3 is 17 amino acids. Germline CDR1 is ENHRY and CDR2 is SYGVKD. V lost 3 bases, J lost 0 bases, and 8 bases stayed unmatched. The CDR3 is CAISENRQGSSYNEQFF. The CDR3 DNA reads as TGTGCCATCAGTGAAAACCGACAGGGAAGCTCCTACAATGAGCAGTTCTTC.

Written as DNA, the CDR3 is TGTGCCAGCAGCGATCCGCCCCTAGGGGGCAGCACAGATACGCAGTATTTT. It codes for CASSDPPLGGSTDTQYF. The chain has TRBV5-4 and TRBJ2-3, with 7 bases fitting TRBD1. The length of the CDR3 is 17 residues. Per germline, CDR1 SGHNT and CDR2 YYREEE (reference sequence). V lost 4 bases, J lost 0 bases, and 11 bases stayed unmatched.

The genes are TRBV28 and TRBJ2-3; possible D gene TRBD1, 5 bases. The germline V gene encodes CDR1 MDHEN and CDR2 SYDVKM. The CDR3 is 12 residues long. V was cut by 4 bases and J by 6 bases, with 8 bases left in between. DNA for the CDR3: TGTGCCAGCAGTTCAGGGTCCGATACGCAGTATTTT. Amino acids: CASSSGSDTQYF.

The sample holds a few counts of this clone. The V and J genes are TRBV11-1 and TRBJ1-5; D is uncertain. Per germline, CDR1 SGHAT and CDR2 FQDESV (reference sequence). V was cut by 1 base and J by 6 bases, with 7 bases left in between. This CDR3 has 13 residues. The CDR3 here is CASSLVSGQPQHF. CDR3 in DNA: TGTGCCAGCAGCTTAGTATCGGGTCAGCCCCAGCATTTT.

This rearrangement joins TRBV6-5 to TRBJ2-1; a weak D match, TRBD2 (5 bases). Germline V gives CDR1 MNHEY, CDR2 SVGAGI. The CDR3 contains 15 residues. V shed 0 bases and J shed 2 bases, with 8 bases lying between them. This CDR3 is CASSYSTGTYNEQFF. The CDR3 coding sequence is TGTGCCAGCAGTTACTCGACGGGAACCTACAATGAGCAGTTCTTC.

This chain links TRBV6-1 with TRBJ2-5, with D maybe TRBD2 (6 bases). In germline, CDR1 is MNHNS, CDR2 SASEGT. This CDR3 spans 13 amino acids. The V and J ends lost 4 bases and 2 bases respectively, with 8 bases between them. In nucleotides, the CDR3 is TGTGCCAGCAGTGTGGCGGGACAAGAGACCCAGTACTTC. This codes for CASSVAGQETQYF.

This clone was counted between two and nine times. The V and J genes are TRBV25-1 and TRBJ1-6; D might be TRBD1 (6 bases). The V gene lost 5 bases and the J gene lost 14 bases, with 19 bases spanning the gap. The CDR3 runs 14 residues. Germline lookup yields CDR1 MGHDK and CDR2 SYGVNS. In DNA, the CDR3 is TGTGCCAGCAGTACCACGACAGGCCCCAAAACCCTCCACTTT. Translated: CASSTTTGPKTLHF.

V and J are TRBV5-5 and TRBJ1-5; 9 bases agree with TRBD1. The CDR3 totals 15 residues. Losses at the gene ends were 0 bases for V and 6 bases for J; bases not matched to a gene: 4. The V gene's germline CDR1 is SGHKS and CDR2 YYEKEE (reference sequence). The chain's CDR3 is CASSLETGGSQPQHF. The CDR3 DNA follows: TGTGCCAGCAGCTTGGAGACAGGGGGTAGTCAGCCCCAGCATTTT. Filled out from reference TRBV5-5 and TRBJ1-5, the complete variable domain reads DAGVTQSPTHLIKTRGQQVTLRCSPISGHKSVSWYQQVLGQGPQFIFQYYEKEERGRGNFPDRFSARQFPNYSSELNVNALLLGDSALYLCASSLETGGSQPQHFGDGTRLSIL.

The rearrangement links TRBV5-5 to TRBJ2-7, with 7 nucleotides matching TRBD1. V lost 4 bases to trimming and J lost 2 bases; unmatched junction nucleotides: 3. Germline loops: CDR1 SGHKS, CDR2 YYEKEE (reference sequence). The CDR3 consists of 13 residues. The CDR3 DNA sequence: TGTGCCAGCAGCAAAGACAGGGCCTACGAGCAGTACTTC. Encoded protein: CASSKDRAYEQYF.

V is TRBV11-2 and J is TRBJ1-1, with D possibly TRBD1 on 6 matching bases. This CDR3 has 13 residues. The V end lost 2 bases, the J end lost 6 bases, and 10 bases lay between the germline ends. Germline lookup yields CDR1 SGHAT and CDR2 FQNNGV. The CDR3 bases are TGTGCCAGCAGCTTATGGGGGCGTCCTGAAGCTTTCTTT. This sequence encodes CASSLWGRPEAFF.

CDR3 residues: CASSLVVDTEAFF. Here the CDR3 DNA reads TGTGCCAGCAGCTTAGTGGTAGACACTGAAGCTTTCTTT. The chain couples TRBV11-2 to TRBJ1-1; D not resolved. Trimming cost V 1 base and J 3 bases, with 6 bases left between them. The CDR3 loop spans 13 amino acids. Germline CDR1 reads SGHAT; CDR2 reads FQNNGV.

This clone was counted between two and nine times. This chain uses TRBV27 with TRBJ1-2; TRBD1 is a possible D gene (5 bases). The CDR3 has 13 amino acids. Per the germline V gene, CDR1 is MNHEY and CDR2 is SMNVEV (reference sequence). The ends were cut back, 3 bases at V and 5 bases at J, with 10 bases in the middle. Here the CDR3 DNA reads TGTGCCAGCAGTTTCGGTGGGGGGTATGGCTACACCTTC. It encodes CASSFGGGYGYTF.

The chain employs TRBV9 and TRBJ1-1; D perhaps matches TRBD1 (6 bases). Germline V gene sequence: CDR1 SGDLS, CDR2 YYNGEE. This CDR3 spans 14 amino acids. V was cut by 2 bases and J by 2 bases, with 10 bases left in between. This chain's CDR3 is CASSVGTTNTEAFF. The CDR3 region has the DNA TGTGCCAGCAGCGTGGGGACAACTAACACTGAAGCTTTCTTT.

The CDR3 protein is CASSVRQGAYEQYF. CDR3 bases: TGTGCCAGCAGCGTCCGACAGGGGGCCTACGAGCAGTACTTC. The rearrangement links TRBV9 to TRBJ2-7, with TRBD1 matching 9 bases. CDR3 length equals 14 residues. The J segment lost 2 bases and the V segment lost 2 bases, leaving 2 bases of the junction unmatched. CDR1 and CDR2 from the germline V gene are SGDLS and YYNGEE.

This clone occurred once. The chain combines TRBV11-2 with TRBJ2-3; weak D call: TRBD2 (5 bases). The CDR3 spans 12 residues. Germline V gene data show CDR1 as SGHAT and CDR2 as FQNNGV. With 5 bases removed from V and 4 bases from J, the gap between germline ends came to 7 bases. Here the CDR3 DNA reads TGTGCCAGCAGCCCCGGGGCAGATACGCAGTATTTT. This encodes CASSPGADTQYF.

The rearrangement joins TRBV18 to TRBJ2-6; weak D call: TRBD2 (6 bases). Germline-derived CDR1 and CDR2 are KGHSH and LQKENI. V was shortened by 3 bases and J by 0 bases, with 12 bases between the two germline ends. This CDR3 is 17 amino acids long. CDR3 in DNA: TGTGCCAGCTCACCCGCGGGACCGCACTCTGGGGCCAACGTCCTGACTTTC. Translating it yields CASSPAGPHSGANVLTF.

The chain recombines TRBV18 with TRBJ2-2, with 7 bases aligning to TRBD1. Looked up from germline, CDR1 is KGHSH and CDR2 is LQKENI. This CDR3 has 17 amino acids. Losses at the gene ends were 6 bases for V and 0 bases for J; bases not matched to a gene: 10. CDR3 in DNA: TGTGCCAGCTCCATGCTGGCCGGGACAGCGAACACCGGGGAGCTGTTTTTT. It yields the protein CASSMLAGTANTGELFF.

The V gene is TRBV30, the J gene TRBJ2-7; 9 positions agree with TRBD1. J gave up 5 bases and V 1 base, and 3 bases lay outside the gene matches. The CDR3 extends over 13 amino acids. The germline CDR1 and CDR2 sequences are GTSNPN and SVGIG (reference sequence). The CDR3, as DNA: TGTGCCTGGAGTGCAGGGACAGGGAACGAGCAGTACTTC. It is translated as CAWSAGTGNEQYF. Full variable domain (missing parts from reference TRBV30 and TRBJ2-7): SQTIHQWPATLVQPVGSPLSLECTVEGTSNPNLYWYRQAAGRGLQLLFYSVGIGQISSEVPQNLSASRPQDRQFILSSKKLLLSDSGFYLCAWSAGTGNEQYFGPGTRLTVT.

The chain carries TRBV10-3 and TRBJ2-3; 11 bases match TRBD2. Looked up from germline, CDR1 is ENHRY and CDR2 is SYGVKD. This CDR3 is 15 amino acids long. V lost 4 bases, J lost 4 bases, and 4 bases stayed unmatched. Here the CDR3 DNA reads TGTGCCATCAGTGCGCTAGCGGGGGGTTCAGATACGCAGTATTTT. The encoded protein is CAISALAGGSDTQYF.